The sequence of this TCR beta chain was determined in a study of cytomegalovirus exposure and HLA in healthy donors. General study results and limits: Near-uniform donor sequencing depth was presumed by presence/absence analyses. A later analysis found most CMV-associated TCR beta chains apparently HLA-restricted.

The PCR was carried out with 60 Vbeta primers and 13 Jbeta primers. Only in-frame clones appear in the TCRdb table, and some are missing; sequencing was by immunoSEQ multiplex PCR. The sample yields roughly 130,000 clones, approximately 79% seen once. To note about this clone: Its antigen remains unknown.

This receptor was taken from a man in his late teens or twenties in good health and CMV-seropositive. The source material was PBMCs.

The CDR3 DNA follows: TGTGCCAGCAGCTACTACAATGAGCAGTTCTTC. It encodes CASSYYNEQFF. This sequence joins TRBV2 and TRBJ2-1; D remains unclear. Germline-derived CDR1 and CDR2 are SNHLY and FYNNEI. The CDR3 runs to 11 residues. V was trimmed by 6 bases and J by 3 bases, leaving 3 bases between them. The full variable domain, its missing parts supplied by reference TRBV2 and TRBJ2-1, is EPEVTQTPSHQVTQMGQEVILRCVPISNHLYFYWYRQILGQKVEFLVSFYNNEISEKSEIFDDQFSVERPDGSNFTLKIRSTKLEDSAMYFCASSYYNEQFFGPGTRLTVL.